A single T cell receptor (beta chain) is shown here with its context. There were no participants with HIV treated outside the United States. Running of the v3.0 immunoSEQ assay took place at survey level. Repertoires were generated with immunoSEQ multiplex PCR, while TCRdb's copy carries only in-frame clones and drops some. The data show around 26,000 clones, around 79% seen once. This sample stems from a study of long-term antiretroviral therapy in people with HIV. The starting material was unsorted PBMCs, obtained 1.2 years after starting antiretroviral therapy. The sequence came from a woman aged 40-49 years with HIV.

DNA of the CDR3: TGCGCCAGCAGCTTGTCTCGGGGGGCCTCCTACAATGAGCAGTTCTTC. Protein product: CASSLSRGASYNEQFF. The genes are TRBV5-1 and TRBJ2-1; TRBD2 might be the D (7 bases). Germline CDR1 reads SGHRS; CDR2 reads YFSETQ. The V gene lost 1 base and the J gene lost 0 bases, with 11 bases spanning the gap. The CDR3 has 16 residues.